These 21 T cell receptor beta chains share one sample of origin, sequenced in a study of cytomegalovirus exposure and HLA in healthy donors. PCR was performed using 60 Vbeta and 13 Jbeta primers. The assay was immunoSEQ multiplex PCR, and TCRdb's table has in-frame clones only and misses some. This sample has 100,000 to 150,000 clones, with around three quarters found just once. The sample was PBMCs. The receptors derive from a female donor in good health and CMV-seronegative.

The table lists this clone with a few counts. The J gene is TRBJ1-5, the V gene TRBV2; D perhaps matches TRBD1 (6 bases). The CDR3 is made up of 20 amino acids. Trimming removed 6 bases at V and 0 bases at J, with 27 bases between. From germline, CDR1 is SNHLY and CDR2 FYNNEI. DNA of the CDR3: TGTGCCAGCAGGCCCCCCCCAGGGGCCACATCCCTTTATAGCAATCAGCCCCAGCATTTT. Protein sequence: CASRPPPGATSLYSNQPQHF.

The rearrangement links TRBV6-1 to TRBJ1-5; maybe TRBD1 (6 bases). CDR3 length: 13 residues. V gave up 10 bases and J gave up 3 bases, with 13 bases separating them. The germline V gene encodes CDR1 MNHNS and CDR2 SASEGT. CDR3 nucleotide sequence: TGTGCCAACAGGGCGGGGTCCAATCAGCCCCAGCATTTT. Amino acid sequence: CANRAGSNQPQHF.

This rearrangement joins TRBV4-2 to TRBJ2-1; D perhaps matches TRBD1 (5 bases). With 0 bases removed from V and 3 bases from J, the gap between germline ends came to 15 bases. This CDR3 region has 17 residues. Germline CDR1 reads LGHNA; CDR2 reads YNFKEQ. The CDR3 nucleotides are TGTGCCAGCAGCCAAGATGGGGCGACAAGAAACTACAATGAGCAGTTCTTC. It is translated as CASSQDGATRNYNEQFF.

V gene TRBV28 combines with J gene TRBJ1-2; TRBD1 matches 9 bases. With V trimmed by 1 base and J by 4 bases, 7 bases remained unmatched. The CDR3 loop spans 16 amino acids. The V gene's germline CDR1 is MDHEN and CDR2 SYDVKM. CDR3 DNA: TGTGCCAGCAGTTTATCCTTAGGACAGGGGAGCTATGGCTACACCTTC. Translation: CASSLSLGQGSYGYTF.

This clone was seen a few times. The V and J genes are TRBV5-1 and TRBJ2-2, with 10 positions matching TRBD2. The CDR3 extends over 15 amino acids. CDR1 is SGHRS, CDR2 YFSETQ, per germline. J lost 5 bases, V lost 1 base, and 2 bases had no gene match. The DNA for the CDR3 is TGCGCCAGCAGCTTGACTAGCGGGGATACCGGGGAGCTGTTTTTT. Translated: CASSLTSGDTGELFF.

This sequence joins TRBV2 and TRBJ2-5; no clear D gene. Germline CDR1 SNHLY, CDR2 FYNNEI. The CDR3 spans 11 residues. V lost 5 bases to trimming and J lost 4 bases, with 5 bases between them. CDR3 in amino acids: CASSPRETQYF. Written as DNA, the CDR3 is TGTGCCAGCAGTCCGAGAGAGACCCAGTACTTC.

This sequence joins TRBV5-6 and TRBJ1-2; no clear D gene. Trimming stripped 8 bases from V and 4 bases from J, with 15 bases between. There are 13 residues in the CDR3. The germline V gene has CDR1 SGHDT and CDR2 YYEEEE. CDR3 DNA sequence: TGTGCCAGTGGCAGGAATATGGGCTATGGCTACACCTTC. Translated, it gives CASGRNMGYGYTF.

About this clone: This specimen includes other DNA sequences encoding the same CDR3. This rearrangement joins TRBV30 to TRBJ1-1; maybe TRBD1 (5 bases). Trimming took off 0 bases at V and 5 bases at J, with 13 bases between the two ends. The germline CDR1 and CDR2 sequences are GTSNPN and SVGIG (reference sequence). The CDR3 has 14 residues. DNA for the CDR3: TGTGCCTGGAGTGTTCGTGGGGGGAAAACTGAAGCTTTCTTT. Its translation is CAWSVRGGKTEAFF. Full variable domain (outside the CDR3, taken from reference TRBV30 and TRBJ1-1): SQTIHQWPATLVQPVGSPLSLECTVEGTSNPNLYWYRQAAGRGLQLLFYSVGIGQISSEVPQNLSASRPQDRQFILSSKKLLLSDSGFYLCAWSVRGGKTEAFFGQGTRLTVV.

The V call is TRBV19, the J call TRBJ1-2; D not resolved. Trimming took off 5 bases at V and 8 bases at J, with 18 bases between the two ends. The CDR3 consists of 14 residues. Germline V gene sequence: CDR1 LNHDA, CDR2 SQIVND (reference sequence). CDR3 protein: CASSPPQIFAGYTF. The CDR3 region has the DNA TGTGCCAGTAGTCCTCCACAGATCTTCGCCGGCTACACCTTC.

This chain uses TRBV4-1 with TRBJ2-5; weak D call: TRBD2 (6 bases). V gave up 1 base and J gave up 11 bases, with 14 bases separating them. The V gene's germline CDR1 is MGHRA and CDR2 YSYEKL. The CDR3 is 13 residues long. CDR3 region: CASSQVGAREQYF. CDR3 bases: TGCGCCAGCAGCCAAGTAGGGGCCCGGGAGCAGTACTTC.

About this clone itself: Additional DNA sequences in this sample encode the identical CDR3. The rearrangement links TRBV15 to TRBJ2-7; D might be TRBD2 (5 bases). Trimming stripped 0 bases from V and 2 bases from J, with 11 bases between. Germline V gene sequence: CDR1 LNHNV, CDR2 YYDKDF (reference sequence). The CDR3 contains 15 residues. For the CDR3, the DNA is TGTGCCACCAGCAGAGATGCGCGGGTGACCTACGAGCAGTACTTC. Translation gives CATSRDARVTYEQYF.

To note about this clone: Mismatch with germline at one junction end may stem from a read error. CDR3 in amino acids: CASHKSQGVSGANGLTF. The CDR3 DNA is TGTGCCAGCCATAAGTCCCAGGGCGTTTCTGGGGCCAACGGCCTGACTTTC. The chain carries TRBV28 and TRBJ2-6, with D possibly being TRBD1 (5 bases). The CDR3 covers 17 residues. CDR1 is MDHEN, CDR2 SYDVKM, per germline.

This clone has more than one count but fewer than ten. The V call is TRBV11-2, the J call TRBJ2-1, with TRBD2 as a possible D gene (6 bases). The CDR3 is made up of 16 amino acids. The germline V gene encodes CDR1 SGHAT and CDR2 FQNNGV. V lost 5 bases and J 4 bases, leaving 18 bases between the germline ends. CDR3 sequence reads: CASSRTGVAEYNEQFF. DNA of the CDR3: TGTGCCAGCAGCCGGACCGGGGTAGCGGAATACAATGAGCAGTTCTTC.

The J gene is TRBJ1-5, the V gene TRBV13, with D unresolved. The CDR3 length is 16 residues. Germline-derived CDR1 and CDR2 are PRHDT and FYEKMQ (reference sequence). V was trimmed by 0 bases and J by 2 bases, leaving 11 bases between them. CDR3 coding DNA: TGTGCCAGCAGCTTAGGCCCGGGGAGGGGCAATCAGCCCCAGCATTTT. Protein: CASSLGPGRGNQPQHF.

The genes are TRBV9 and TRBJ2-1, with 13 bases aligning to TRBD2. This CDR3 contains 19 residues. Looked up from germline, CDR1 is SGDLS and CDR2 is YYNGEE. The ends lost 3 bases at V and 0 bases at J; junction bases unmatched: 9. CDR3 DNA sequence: TGTGCCAGCAGCGACCAATCCGGGACTAGCGGGATCTCCTACAATGAGCAGTTCTTC. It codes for CASSDQSGTSGISYNEQFF.

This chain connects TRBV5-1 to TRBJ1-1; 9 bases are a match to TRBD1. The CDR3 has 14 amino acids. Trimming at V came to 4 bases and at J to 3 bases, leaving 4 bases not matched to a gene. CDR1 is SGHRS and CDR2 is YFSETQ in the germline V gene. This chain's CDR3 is CASSTGGQDTEAFF. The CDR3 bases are TGCGCCAGCAGCACAGGGGGCCAGGACACTGAAGCTTTCTTT.

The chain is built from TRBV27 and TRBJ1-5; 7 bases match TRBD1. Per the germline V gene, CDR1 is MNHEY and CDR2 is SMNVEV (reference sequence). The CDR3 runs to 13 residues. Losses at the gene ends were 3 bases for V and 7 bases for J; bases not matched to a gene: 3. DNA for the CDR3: TGTGCCAGCAGTTTCGACAGGGCCCAGCCCCAGCATTTT. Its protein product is CASSFDRAQPQHF.

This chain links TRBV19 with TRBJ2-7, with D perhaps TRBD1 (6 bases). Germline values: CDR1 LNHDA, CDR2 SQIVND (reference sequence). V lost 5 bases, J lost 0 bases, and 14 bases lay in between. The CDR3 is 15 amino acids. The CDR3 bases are TGTGCCAGTAGTCCCAGGGGTAGGAGCTCCTACGAGCAGTACTTC. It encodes CASSPRGRSSYEQYF.

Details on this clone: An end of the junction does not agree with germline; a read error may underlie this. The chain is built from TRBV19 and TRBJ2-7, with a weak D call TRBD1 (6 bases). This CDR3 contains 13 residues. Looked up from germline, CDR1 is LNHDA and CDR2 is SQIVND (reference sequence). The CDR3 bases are TGTGCCAGTAGCCCCAGGGGATCCTCCGAGCAGTACTTC. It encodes CASSPRGSSEQYF.

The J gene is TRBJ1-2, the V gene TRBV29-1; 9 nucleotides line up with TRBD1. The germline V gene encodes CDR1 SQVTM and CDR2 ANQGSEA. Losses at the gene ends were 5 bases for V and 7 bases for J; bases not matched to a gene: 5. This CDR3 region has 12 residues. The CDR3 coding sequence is TGCAGCGTTACTGGACAGGGGATTGGCTACACCTTC. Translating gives CSVTGQGIGYTF.

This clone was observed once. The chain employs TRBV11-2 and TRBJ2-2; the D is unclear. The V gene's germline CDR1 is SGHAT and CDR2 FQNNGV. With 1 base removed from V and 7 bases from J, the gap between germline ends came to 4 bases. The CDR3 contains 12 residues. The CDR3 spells CASSLGYGELFF. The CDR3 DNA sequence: TGTGCCAGCAGCTTAGGTTACGGGGAGCTGTTTTTT.